This T cell receptor (beta chain) was sequenced for a study of OX40 agonist ivuxolimab in advanced cancers. Study background: Partial responses occurred in Three dose-escalation patients, one with hepatocellular carcinoma and two with cutaneous melanoma.

TCRdb keeps only in-frame clones here, not all; method: immunoSEQ multiplex PCR. The sample holds about 52,000 clones, 86% seen once. In this sample, this clone turned up a few times. The V gene end was trimmed by 6 bases and the J gene end by 5 bases; junction bases not matched to a gene: 5. CDR1 and CDR2 (germline): SEHNR, FQNEAQ (reference sequence). The CDR3 spans 14 residues. The sample in question was CD4+ or CD8+ T cells sorted from blood, obtained in a trial of the OX40 agonist ivuxolimab. The chain carries TRBV7-9 and TRBJ2-3; TRBD2 aligns across 10 bases. This receptor was identified in an adult with an advanced solid tumor such as melanoma, head and neck, liver or kidney cancer. As DNA, the CDR3 is TGTGCCAGCAGTTCAAGCGGGGGGGAAGATACGCAGTATTTT. Its translation is CASSSSGGEDTQYF.